The source of this T cell receptor beta chain is a study of T cells after yellow fever vaccination. MiXCR was run by TCRdb on the 5' RACE reads, yielding one entry per CDR3 protein. The profile shows 300,000 or so distinct CDR3 sequences, around 7% of them singletons. This clonotype was seen many times. V lost 0 bases, J lost 7 bases, and 11 bases lay in between. Per germline, CDR1 SGHRS and CDR2 YFSETQ. There are 14 residues in the CDR3. The V call is TRBV5-1, the J call TRBJ2-1, with D hard to call. The source material was PBMCs, sampled roughly 45 days after the first yellow fever vaccination. This clonotype was sampled from a young man who received the YFV17D yellow fever vaccine. The CDR3 DNA reads as TGCGCCAGCAGCTTGGGAAGCCAAAATAATGAGCAGTTCTTC. Protein sequence: CASSLGSQNNEQFF.